The clone carrying this TCR beta chain showed up many times. This entry belongs to a study of early T cells in non-severe SARS-CoV-2 infection. TCRdb independently ran MiXCR on the 5' RACE reads; one entry per CDR3 protein. The table has approximately 69,000 distinct CDR3 sequences, 9.5% seen once; the top ten hold just under 6%. The V and J ends lost 5 bases and 4 bases, in that order; junction bases with no gene match: 3. The CDR3 totals 13 residues. From germline, CDR1 is SGHTA and CDR2 FQGNSA. This sequence joins TRBV7-2 and TRBJ2-3; 7 bases align to TRBD1. This clonotype originated in an adult who was a healthcare worker with PCR-confirmed SARS-CoV-2 infection or an uninfected control (not recorded which). The sample comprised whole blood. The CDR3, as DNA: TGTGCCAGCAGCGAGGGGGCGGCAGATACGCAGTATTTT. Translated: CASSEGAADTQYF.